The 4 T cell receptor beta chains in this list originate from one sample, sequenced in a study of shared clonotypes between healthy human individuals. Sequenced by immunoSEQ multiplex PCR; TCRdb stores in-frame clones only, minus some. Among 2,500,000 or so clones listed, roughly 90% were seen once. The sample comprised naive CD4+ T cells from PBMCs. Subset meaning: CD45RA+ positively selected. The receptors come from a man aged 18 to 29 in good health. Some clones in this sample may be carry-over from other donors' samples.

The chain links TRBV5-4 to TRBJ2-1; D gene ambiguous. The CDR3 extends over 16 amino acids. Germline assignment: CDR1 SGHNT and CDR2 YYREEE (reference sequence). V gave up 4 bases and J gave up 4 bases, with 18 bases separating them. The CDR3 DNA sequence: TGTGCCAGCAGCCCTACATTGTTAGATTCGTACAATGAGCAGTTCTTC. It yields the protein CASSPTLLDSYNEQFF.

This rearrangement joins TRBV7-2 to TRBJ2-1, with D maybe TRBD2 (5 bases). Germline CDR1 and CDR2: SGHTA and FQGNSA. The CDR3 spans 14 residues. Trimming left V 0 bases short and J 6 bases short, with 9 bases between. In DNA, the CDR3 is TGTGCCAGCAGCTTAGCGGTAGCGTCCAATGAGCAGTTCTTC. Its translation is CASSLAVASNEQFF.

J is TRBJ1-3 and V is TRBV19; no definite D call. Trimming cost V 6 bases and J 0 bases, with 12 bases left between them. CDR1 is LNHDA and CDR2 is SQIVND in the germline V gene (reference sequence). CDR3 length: 15 amino acids. CDR3 in DNA: TGTGCCAGTAGGCCATGGGAGATCTCTGGAAACACCATATATTTT. Amino acids: CASRPWEISGNTIYF.

The V and J genes are TRBV5-4 and TRBJ1-1; D unresolved. Per germline, CDR1 SGHNT and CDR2 YYREEE (reference sequence). The CDR3 is 15 amino acids. Trimming removed 1 base from V and 5 bases from J, with 15 bases in between. CDR3 residues: CASSLPYNLGTEAFF. The CDR3 DNA follows: TGTGCCAGCAGCTTGCCCTACAATCTTGGGACTGAAGCTTTCTTT.